This record covers a single T cell receptor beta chain. Its specificity is unknown. Between the trimmed V and J ends, which lost 3 bases and 2 bases, there was a span of 11 bases. The CDR3 totals 15 residues. Repertoires were generated with immunoSEQ multiplex PCR, while TCRdb's copy carries only in-frame clones and drops some. Here the sample spans around 25,000 clones, less than 95% being singletons. This entry is derived from a study of monozygotic twins with cystic fibrosis. On the study more broadly: Libraries were built from roughly 3 micrograms of fragmented DNA using about 16 PCR cycles.

Study-level findings and limits: No link emerged between shared CDR3 counts and age, concordance or severity. J usage was most co-twin-similar in 8 of 16 pairs, V in 13.

The sample taken for sequencing was blood. The J gene is TRBJ1-5, the V gene TRBV23-1, with D maybe TRBD1 (5 bases). TRBV23-1 has ORF status, its function being uncertain. The origin of this receptor is a girl aged 2 to 9 with cystic fibrosis. The CDR3 region is CASSHPGPGNQPQHF. The CDR3, as DNA: TGCGCCAGCAGTCACCCAGGGCCTGGCAATCAGCCCCAGCATTTT.